What follows is one TCR beta chain and its context. It lacks a known antigen. Likely a read error: the CDR3 ends without its conserved phenylalanine or tryptophan. The germline V gene supplies CDR1 SGHVS and CDR2 FQNEAQ. The CDR3 region is 15 residues in length, termini included. Only the CDR3 part of the read is kept: 45 bases, read in frame from the first base. These data originate in a study of tumor and adjacent non-tumor tissue in lung cancer (dated by TCRdb to the late 2010s). The study in broad terms: The cohort included some twelve adenocarcinoma, 2 squamous cell carcinoma and 1 small cell lung cancer patients. For each patient, one tumor sample and one normal lung sample were taken, giving approximately 29 paired specimens that underwent TCRbeta CDR3 sequencing. The study compared bulk TCRbeta repertoires from lung tumor tissue and matched distant non-tumor lung tissue of approximately 14 lung cancer patients. The approximately 15 patients were aged about 31 to 80 years, included about ten men and 5 women, and had TNM stage I to III disease. A total of 95 million to 150 million productive TCRbeta reads were generated by sequencing, corresponding to an average of roughly 4.1 million reads per sample. General conclusions and limits of the study: The sequencing platform is not named in the methods, and unique molecular identifiers are not mentioned. Because peripheral blood was not sequenced, the blood TCRbeta repertoires of the lung cancer patients in the study went unexamined. TCR diversity was significantly higher in younger patients, and higher tumor TCR diversity was associated with shorter overall and disease-free survival. Only 15 or so patients were included in the cohort, and the need for larger samples and more detailed clinical data was noted by the authors. TCR diversity (inverse Simpson) was significantly higher in tumor than in normal lung tissue (roughly 430 vs 170, P = 0.0075, Mann-Whitney U test). The top 100 clones made up a significantly larger cumulative share of the repertoire in normal lung than in tumor tissue.

The library was produced with multiplex PCR. The instrument given in TCRdb is Illumina HiSeq 2500. TCRbeta libraries were constructed through three rounds of nested PCR with primers (Table S4) according to protocols modified from ARM-PCR. Before sequencing, PCR products of 200-500 bp were excised from the gel and purified with the QIAquick gel extraction kit. As for the original processing: Trimmomatic was used to clean the reads, FLASH was used to merge the reads into complete CDR3 sequences, and MiTCR was used to assign the reads to V(D)J germline segments. VDJtools was used to compute clonal diversity as the inverse Simpson's index. A read counted as productive if the sequence was in-frame and lacked a premature stop codon. TCRdb trimmed public reads at Q25 via fastp, called clones via MiXCR and kept in-frame beta chains. Entries are consolidated by CDR3 protein sequence, retaining the most common genes and DNA. The authors' filters were not applied to this entry. A total of about 140,000 distinct CDR3 sequences appear in this sample, around 66% of them only once. The leading ten clones occupy 18% of the sample.

Bulk unsorted tissue served as the source for RNA extraction, and RNA quality was assessed using a NanoDrop ND-1000 and an Agilent 2100. Donors were newly diagnosed lung cancer patients admitted for thoracic surgery in China between August and November 2014, without prior chemotherapy. Patients with previous radiotherapy or chemotherapy, or with another concurrent cancer, were excluded from the study. Pieces of surgical tissue measuring about 1-2.3 cm3 were kept in RNAlater solution and held at -80 degrees C until needed. The rearranged chain carries TRBV7-8 and TRBJ1-5; the D region possibly corresponds to TRBD1 (5 bases align). The clonotype comes from a man aged 60 to 69 with small cell lung cancer. Material for sequencing was lung tumor tissue. The nucleotide sequence reads TGTGCCAGCAGCTTCGACAGCGGGAGCAATCAGCCTCAGCATTGT. Its protein is CASSFDSGSNQPQHC.